This section outlines one T cell receptor beta chain sequence together with its context. This entry belongs to a study of shared clonotypes between healthy human individuals. Study-level information: Three CD4 naive, three CD4 memory, two CD8 naive and one CD8 memory plate were used per donor.

V lost 4 bases and J lost 8; bases outside the gene matches: 9. Germline V gene data show CDR1 as SGHRS and CDR2 as YFSETQ. This CDR3 spans 15 amino acids. Evenly divided among several immunoSEQ plates was the genomic DNA of each subset. Some clones are missing from TCRdb's copy, which holds only in-frame ones; the method was immunoSEQ multiplex PCR. The data show more than 2 million clones, 90% to 95% seen once. The study drew all its donors from Caucasian adults living in Nashville, Tennessee. Into CD45RA+ naive and CD45RA-negative memory subsets, the CD4+ cells were split. The TCR comes from a man between 18 and 29 years old in good health. The source material was naive CD4+ T cells sorted from blood. The subset here: CD45RA+ positively selected. The chain links TRBV5-1 to TRBJ2-1, with TRBD1 matching 10 bases. In nucleotides, the CDR3 is TGCGCCAGCAGCGCGACAGGGGGCGCTGGGGATGAGCAGTTCTTC. It yields the protein CASSATGGAGDEQFF.